Below, one TCR beta chain is given with its context. The data derive from a study of human T cells and chemical hapten exposure. Each cDNA molecule in the library carried unique molecular identifiers. From the RACE reads, TCRdb called clonotypes with MiXCR, one entry per CDR3 protein. The sample lists 100,000 to 150,000 distinct CDR3 sequences, about 11% seen once, with 2% to 2.5% in the top ten. As for time point: patch test 3, about 24 weeks after DPC sensitization. Regarding treatment: therapeutic diphenylcyclopropenone sensitization with weekly scalp DPC. CDR3 size: 14 residues. After removal of 4 bases from V and 2 bases from J, the junction contained 6 bases not matched to a gene. Germline CDR1 SGHNT, CDR2 YYREEE (reference sequence).

This chain uses TRBV5-4 with TRBJ2-7; 7 nucleotides line up with TRBD1. The specimen was whole blood, collected in connection with sensitization to the hapten diphenylcyclopropenone (DPC). The origin of this receptor is a woman between 45 and 65 years old with alopecia areata. Some clones in this sample may be carry-over from other donors' samples. CDR3 residues: CASSGDRAPYEQYF. In nucleotides, the CDR3 is TGTGCCAGCAGCGGCGACAGGGCCCCCTACGAGCAGTACTTC.